This T cell receptor beta chain was captured by sequencing in a study of CD8+CD57+ T cells in acquired aplastic anemia. In the case of this clonotype: As yet, its antigen is unknown.

The study's findings and limits: Patients shared twenty-nine CD8+ CDR3 sequences with controls. Any difference that existed in CD8+ Simpson's diversity between patients and controls was not significant.

Genomic DNA was employed as the template in profiling TCR beta VDJ and CDR3. MiXCR was run by TCRdb on the reads, yielding one entry per CDR3 protein. The sample includes over 150,000 distinct CDR3 sequences, approximately 40% of them seen just once. V was cut by 1 base and J by 4 bases, with 19 bases left in between. CDR1 SGHDT and CDR2 YYEEEE come from the germline V gene. The CDR3 loop spans 17 amino acids. The TCR sequence derives from a human donor in good health. The chain links TRBV5-6 to TRBJ2-3; D call uncertain. The sample was sorted CD4+, CD8+, or CD8+CD57+ T cells (not recorded which) from PBMCs. The CDR3 DNA follows: TGTGCCAGCAGCTTGTCTTTTCCGAGCTGGAACCCAGATACGCAGTATTTT. It specifies CASSLSFPSWNPDTQYF.